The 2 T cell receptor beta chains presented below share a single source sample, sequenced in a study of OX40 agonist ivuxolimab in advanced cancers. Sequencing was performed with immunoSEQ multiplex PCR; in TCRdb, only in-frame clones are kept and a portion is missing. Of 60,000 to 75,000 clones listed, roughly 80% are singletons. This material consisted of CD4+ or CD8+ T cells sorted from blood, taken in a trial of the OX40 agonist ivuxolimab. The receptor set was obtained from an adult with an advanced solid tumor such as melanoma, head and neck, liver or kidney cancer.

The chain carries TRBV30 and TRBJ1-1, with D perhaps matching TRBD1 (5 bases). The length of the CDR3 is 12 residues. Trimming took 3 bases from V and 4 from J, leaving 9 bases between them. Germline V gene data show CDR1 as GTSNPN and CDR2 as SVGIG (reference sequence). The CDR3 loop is CAWRPGTTEAFF. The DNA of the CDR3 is TGTGCCTGGAGGCCAGGGACCACTGAAGCTTTCTTT.

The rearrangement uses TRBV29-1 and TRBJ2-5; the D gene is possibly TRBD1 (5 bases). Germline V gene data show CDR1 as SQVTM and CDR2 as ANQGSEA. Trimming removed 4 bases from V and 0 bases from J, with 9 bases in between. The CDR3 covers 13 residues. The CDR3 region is CSVGQSYQETQYF. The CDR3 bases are TGCAGCGTTGGACAGTCGTACCAAGAGACCCAGTACTTC.